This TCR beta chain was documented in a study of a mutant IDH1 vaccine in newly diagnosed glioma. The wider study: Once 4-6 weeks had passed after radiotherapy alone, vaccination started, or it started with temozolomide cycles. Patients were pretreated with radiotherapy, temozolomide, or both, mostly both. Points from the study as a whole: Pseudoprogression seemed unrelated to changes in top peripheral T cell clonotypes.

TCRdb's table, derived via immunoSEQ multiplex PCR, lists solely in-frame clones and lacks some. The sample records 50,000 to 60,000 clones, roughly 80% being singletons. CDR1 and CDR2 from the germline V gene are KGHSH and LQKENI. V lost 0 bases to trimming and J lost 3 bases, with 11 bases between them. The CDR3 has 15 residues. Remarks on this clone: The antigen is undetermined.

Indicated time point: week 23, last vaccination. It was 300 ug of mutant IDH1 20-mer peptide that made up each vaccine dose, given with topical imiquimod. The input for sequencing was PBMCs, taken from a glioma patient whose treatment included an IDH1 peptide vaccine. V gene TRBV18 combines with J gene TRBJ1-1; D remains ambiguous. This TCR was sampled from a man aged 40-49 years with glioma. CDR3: CASSPPGSGYTEAFF. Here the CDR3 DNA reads TGTGCCAGCTCACCACCGGGGTCGGGATACACTGAAGCTTTCTTT.